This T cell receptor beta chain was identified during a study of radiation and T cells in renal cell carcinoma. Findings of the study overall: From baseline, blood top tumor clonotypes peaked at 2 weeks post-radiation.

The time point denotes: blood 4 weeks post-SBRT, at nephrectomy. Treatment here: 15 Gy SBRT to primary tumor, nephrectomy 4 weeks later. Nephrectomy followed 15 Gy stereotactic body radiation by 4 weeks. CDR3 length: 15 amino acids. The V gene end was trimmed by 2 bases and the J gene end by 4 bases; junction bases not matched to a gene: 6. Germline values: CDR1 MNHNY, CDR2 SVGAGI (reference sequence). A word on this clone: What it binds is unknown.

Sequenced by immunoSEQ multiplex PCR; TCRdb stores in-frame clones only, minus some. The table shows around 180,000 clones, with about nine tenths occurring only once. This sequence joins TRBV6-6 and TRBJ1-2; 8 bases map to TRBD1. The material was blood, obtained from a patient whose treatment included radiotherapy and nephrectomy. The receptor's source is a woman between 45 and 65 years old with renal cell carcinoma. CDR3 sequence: CASSYQRTGSYGYTF. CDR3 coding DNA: TGTGCCAGCAGTTACCAAAGGACAGGGAGCTATGGCTACACCTTC.